This TCR beta chain was recorded in a study of blood T cell repertoires in COVID-19. As for the study in general: The origin of the acute and convalescent COVID-19 samples was the United States, Italy and Spain. Sources were T cells, B-cell-depleted T cells, or PBMCs; the material itself was cDNA or gDNA.

Per the study methods: Amplification of reference gene primers provided the estimated nucleated cell counts. Produced via immunoSEQ multiplex PCR; TCRdb's table is partial and in-frame only. V, J and clone size were drawn from that table, and D and trimming were deduced from the DNA. The sample contains approximately 390,000 clones, 90% of which appear only once. There are 17 residues in the CDR3. V was trimmed by 0 bases and J by 3 bases, leaving 18 bases between them. Germline V CDR1 and CDR2: GTSNPN, SVGIG (reference sequence). The sequence came from a man aged 18 to 35 with active or convalescent COVID-19. The material sequenced was peripheral blood. This chain connects TRBV30 to TRBJ1-5; perhaps TRBD1 as D (5 bases). The CDR3 coding sequence is TGTGCCTGGAGTGTACCGGAACAGGTTTTCCTCAATCAGCCCCAGCATTTT. Its protein is CAWSVPEQVFLNQPQHF. Using reference TRBV30 and TRBJ1-5 for the parts outside the CDR3, the full variable domain is SQTIHQWPATLVQPVGSPLSLECTVEGTSNPNLYWYRQAAGRGLQLLFYSVGIGQISSEVPQNLSASRPQDRQFILSSKKLLLSDSGFYLCAWSVPEQVFLNQPQHFGDGTRLSIL.